The rows below give T cell receptor beta chains drawn from one sample of a study of post-analysis software for immune sequencing data. TCRdb reprocessed the PCR reads via MiXCR and lists one record per CDR3 protein. Of more than 500,000 distinct CDR3 sequences listed, roughly 34% are singletons. The sample taken for sequencing was blood. The receptors were gathered from a girl aged 2 to 17 with multiple sclerosis. Each CDR3 is given with its conserved first and last residue. D genes are given only for firm matches. Some rows have no size entry. The others give once, few or many, or a class for an expanded clone.

v_call	d_call	j_call	clone_size	cdr3_aa	cdr3_nt
TRBV6-2/TRBV6-3	TRBD1	TRBJ1-1	once	CASSCQDRVLCTEAFF	TGTGCCAGCAGTTGCCAAGACAGGGTCCTTTGCACTGAAGCTTTCTTT
TRBV6-1	.	TRBJ1-2	many	CASSDHWNADGYTF	TGTGCCAGCAGTGACCATTGGAACGCGGATGGCTACACCTTC
TRBV6-5	TRBD1	TRBJ1-1	few	CASRQGARTEAFF	TGTGCCAGCAGGCAGGGGGCGAGAACTGAAGCTTTCTTT
TRBV29-1	.	TRBJ2-3	.	CSIGRAYTDTQYF	TGCAGCATTGGGCGAGCGTACACAGATACGCAGTATTTT
TRBV11-2	.	TRBJ1-2	once	CASSLGRGRGMVANYGYTF	TGTGCCAGCAGCTTAGGACGTGGGCGGGGGATGGTGGCTAACTATGGCTACACCTTC
TRBV2	TRBD1	TRBJ1-2	.	CASSADRLYGYTF	TGTGCCAGCAGTGCGGACAGGCTGTACGGCTACACCTTC
TRBV6-5	.	TRBJ1-2	.	CASQKQGTNYGYTF	TGTGCCAGCCAGAAGCAGGGTACGAACTATGGCTACACCTTC
TRBV20-1	.	TRBJ2-3	.	CSGGGVLHTDTQYF	TGCAGTGGGGGCGGGGTCCTTCACACAGATACGCAGTATTTT
TRBV6-5	.	TRBJ1-5	.	CASSSRKEEGQPQHF	TGTGCCAGCAGTTCGCGGAAGGAAGAGGGTCAGCCCCAGCATTTT
TRBV11-2	TRBD2	TRBJ2-1	.	CASSGLAGGRNYNEQFF	TGTGCCAGCTCGGGACTAGCGGGGGGGCGGAACTACAATGAGCAGTTCTTC